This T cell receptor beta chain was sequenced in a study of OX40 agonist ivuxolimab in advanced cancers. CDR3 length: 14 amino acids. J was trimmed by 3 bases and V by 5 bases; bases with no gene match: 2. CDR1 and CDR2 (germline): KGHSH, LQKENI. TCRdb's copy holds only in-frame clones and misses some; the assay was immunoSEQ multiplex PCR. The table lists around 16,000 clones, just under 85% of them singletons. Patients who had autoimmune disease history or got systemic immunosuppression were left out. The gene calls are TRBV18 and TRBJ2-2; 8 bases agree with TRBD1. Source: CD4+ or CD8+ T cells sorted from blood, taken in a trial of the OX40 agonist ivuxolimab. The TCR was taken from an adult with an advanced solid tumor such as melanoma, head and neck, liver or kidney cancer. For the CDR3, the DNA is TGTGCCAGCTCAGTGACAGGGGACACCGGGGAGCTGTTTTTT. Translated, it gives CASSVTGDTGELFF.